The 11 T cell receptor beta chains below were found in one sample sequenced in a study of CD8+CD57+ T cells in acquired aplastic anemia. Profiling that covered TCR beta VDJ and CDR3 relied on genomic DNA as its template. TCRdb redid the calling of the reads with MiXCR, one entry per CDR3 protein. The sample yields roughly 170,000 distinct CDR3 sequences, approximately 48% seen once. Individuals selected for sequencing had exhibited CD8+CD57+ cell expansion on flow cytometry. The sequencing input was sorted CD4+, CD8+, or CD8+CD57+ T cells (not recorded which) from PBMCs. The receptor source for this set is a human donor with aplastic anemia.

This clonotype was counted many times. CDR3 sequence: CASSSGRTGAAGANVLTF. CDR3 nucleotide sequence: TGTGCCAGCAGCTCGGGACGGACAGGGGCGGCTGGGGCCAACGTCCTGACTTTC. This sequence joins TRBV5-4 and TRBJ2-6; 9 bases line up with TRBD1. The CDR3 sequence is 18 residues long. CDR1 SGHNT and CDR2 YYREEE come from the germline V gene (reference sequence). Trimming at V came to 3 bases and at J to 2 bases, leaving 9 bases not matched to a gene.

The rearrangement uses TRBV5-1 and TRBJ2-5; 8 positions match TRBD1. Germline V CDR1 and CDR2: SGHRS, YFSETQ. The CDR3 has 15 residues. Trimming at V came to 4 bases and at J to 4 bases, leaving 9 bases not matched to a gene. This CDR3 reads CASSNGQGGAETQYF. The DNA of the CDR3 is TGCGCCAGCAGCAACGGACAGGGAGGCGCAGAGACCCAGTACTTC.

The CDR3 DNA is TGTGCCAGCAGCTCCGGACAGGGCTATAATTCACCCCTCCACTTT. As protein: CASSSGQGYNSPLHF. The chain combines TRBV7-3 with TRBJ1-6, with TRBD1 identical over 8 bases. There are 15 residues in the CDR3. Trimming removed 4 bases from V and 3 bases from J; junction bases left unmatched: 2. Germline CDR1 SGHTA, CDR2 FQGTGA.

This clonotype has a handful of counts. The chain joins TRBV7-6 to TRBJ1-1; D is ambiguous. V lost 1 base and J lost 1, with 4 bases in between. Per germline, CDR1 SGHVS and CDR2 FNYEAQ. The CDR3 contains 13 residues. For the CDR3, the DNA is TGTGCCAGCAGCTTAGGCAAGAACACTGAAGCTTTCTTT. Its translation is CASSLGKNTEAFF.

This chain's CDR3 is CASSQEPGGSSGEQYF. The CDR3, as DNA: TGCGCCAGCAGCCAAGAGCCCGGCGGGAGTTCAGGCGAGCAGTACTTC. This chain joins TRBV4-3 and TRBJ2-7; 7 bases map to TRBD2. Per the germline V gene, CDR1 is LGHNA and CDR2 is YSLEER. With 0 bases clipped from V and 6 bases from J, the junction kept 11 bases outside the gene matches. The CDR3 length is 16 residues.

In its sample, this clonotype was seen many times. The chain has TRBV6-1 and TRBJ1-6; TRBD1 matches at 10 bases. The CDR3 loop spans 14 amino acids. From germline, CDR1 is MNHNS and CDR2 SASEGT. With V trimmed by 8 bases and J by 8 bases, 6 bases remained unmatched. Here the CDR3 reads CASVSGTGDSPLHF. In nucleotides, the CDR3 is TGTGCCAGCGTCTCCGGGACAGGGGATTCACCCCTCCACTTT.

The sample holds many counts of this clonotype. This chain joins TRBV11-2 and TRBJ2-2; D ambiguous. The germline V gene encodes CDR1 SGHAT and CDR2 FQNNGV. V lost 5 bases to trimming and J lost 5 bases, with 18 bases between them. CDR3 size: 16 residues. This CDR3 is CASSRTSGSGTGELFF. The CDR3 DNA is TGTGCCAGCAGCCGCACCTCGGGCAGTGGGACCGGGGAGCTGTTTTTT.

This clonotype was recorded a few times. The V gene is TRBV20-1, the J gene TRBJ2-5, with 9 bases aligning to TRBD1. With V trimmed by 7 bases and J by 5 bases, 5 bases remained unmatched. This CDR3 contains 12 residues. Per germline, CDR1 DFQATT and CDR2 SNEGSKA (reference sequence). CDR3 sequence (DNA): TGCAGTGTGGACAGGGGTGGGGAGACCCAGTACTTC. Protein sequence: CSVDRGGETQYF.

There are many counts of this clonotype. The V call is TRBV11-2, the J call TRBJ1-6; 7 bases are a match to TRBD1. Trimming at V came to 6 bases and at J to 14 bases, leaving 10 bases not matched to a gene. The CDR3 has 13 residues. From germline, CDR1 is SGHAT and CDR2 FQNNGV. CDR3 sequence reads: CASSLGTAGTLHF. In nucleotides, the CDR3 is TGTGCCAGCAGTCTAGGGACAGCCGGCACCCTCCACTTT.

There are many counts of this clonotype. The gene calls are TRBV7-9 and TRBJ2-7, with D maybe TRBD1 (6 bases). The CDR3 extends over 15 amino acids. V was cut by 6 bases and J by 6 bases, with 21 bases left in between. Germline CDR1 SEHNR, CDR2 FQNEAQ (reference sequence). This chain's CDR3 is CASSQDRFEPGEQYF. The CDR3 bases are TGTGCCAGCAGTCAAGACAGGTTCGAGCCTGGCGAGCAGTACTTC.

V gene TRBV29-1 combines with J gene TRBJ2-7; 7 bases match TRBD2. Looked up from germline, CDR1 is SQVTM and CDR2 is ANQGSEA. This CDR3 has 12 amino acids. After removal of 6 bases from V and 5 bases from J, the junction contained 7 bases not matched to a gene. CDR3 residues: CSVAPLADEQYF. The CDR3 nucleotides are TGCAGCGTAGCACCCCTAGCGGACGAGCAGTACTTC.